The present entry profiles one TCR beta chain with its context. The CDR3 covers 12 residues. Germline V CDR1 and CDR2: LGHDT, YNNKEL (reference sequence). V trimming: 1 base; J trimming: 7 bases; junction bases outside the gene matches: 0. The data were taken from a study of control samples from healthy donors and cancer patients. TCRdb's copy holds only in-frame clones and misses some; the assay was immunoSEQ multiplex PCR. Among roughly 95,000 clones listed, around nine tenths were seen once. Sequencing used blood. The origin of this receptor is a human donor in good health. The donor label of this sample is uncertain. This chain links TRBV3-1 (or the pseudogene TRBV3-2) with TRBJ1-1; 7 bases align to TRBD1. The CDR3 DNA reads TGTGCCAGCAGCCAAGGGGACAGTGAAGCTTTCTTT. This sequence encodes CASSQGDSEAFF.